These 19 T cell receptor beta chains share one sample of origin, sequenced in a study of blood T cell repertoires in COVID-19. Some clones are missing from TCRdb's copy, which holds only in-frame ones; the method was immunoSEQ multiplex PCR. Here the sample spans 65,000 to 85,000 clones, roughly 77% being singletons. The material sequenced was peripheral blood. Source of these receptors: a man aged 50 to 60 with active or convalescent COVID-19.

The chain is built from TRBV24-1 and TRBJ2-3; maybe TRBD2 (5 bases). The CDR3 spans 13 residues. Trimming pared 5 bases from V and 3 bases from J, leaving 8 bases between. In germline, CDR1 is KGHDR, CDR2 SFDVKD. The CDR3 DNA follows: TGTGCCACCAGTGGTAGGGAGACAGATACGCAGTATTTT. It encodes CATSGRETDTQYF.

V usage is TRBV7-8 and J usage is TRBJ2-3, with a possible D match to TRBD1 (5 bases). V was shortened by 7 bases and J by 2 bases, with 28 bases between the two germline ends. The germline V gene encodes CDR1 SGHVS and CDR2 FQNEAQ. The CDR3 extends over 19 amino acids. The CDR3 region is CASTLYPGRISGFTDTQYF. CDR3 DNA sequence: TGTGCCAGCACCCTCTACCCCGGACGGATCTCAGGGTTCACAGATACGCAGTATTTT.

The chain recombines TRBV18 with TRBJ2-5; D gene ambiguous. The CDR3 length is 11 residues. The germline V gene encodes CDR1 KGHSH and CDR2 LQKENI. V gave up 7 bases and J gave up 5 bases, with 8 bases separating them. The CDR3 nucleotides read TGTGCCAGCTTAAGCCGGGAGACCCAGTACTTC. Translated: CASLSRETQYF.

The V gene is TRBV20-1, the J gene TRBJ2-1; no definite D call. CDR3 length: 11 residues. In germline, CDR1 is DFQATT, CDR2 SNEGSKA (reference sequence). V gave up 3 bases and J gave up 10 bases, with 10 bases separating them. The CDR3 DNA reads TGCAGTGCTAGTCAGAGAGGCGAGCAGTTCTTC. It translates to CSASQRGEQFF.

DNA of the CDR3: TGTGCCAGCGCCACCACAGGGATCTCCTACGAGCAGTACTTC. Its protein is CASATTGISYEQYF. This chain uses TRBV6-5 with TRBJ2-7, with a tentative D call TRBD1 (6 bases). This CDR3 has 14 residues. Germline V CDR1 and CDR2: MNHEY, SVGAGI. The V end was cut by 8 bases, the J end by 0 bases, with 14 bases between.

This clone has more than one count but fewer than ten. The chain recombines TRBV5-5 with TRBJ2-6; D remains ambiguous. The germline CDR1 and CDR2 sequences are SGHKS and YYEKEE (reference sequence). The CDR3 has 14 residues. V was cut by 2 bases and J by 0 bases, with 3 bases left in between. The CDR3 DNA is TGTGCCAGCAGCTTCCGCTCTGGGGCCAACGTCCTGACTTTC. Amino acid sequence: CASSFRSGANVLTF.

V usage is TRBV30 and J usage is TRBJ1-1; D gene uncertain. Looked up from germline, CDR1 is GTSNPN and CDR2 is SVGIG (reference sequence). The V and J ends lost 0 bases and 10 bases respectively, with 18 bases between them. The CDR3 spans 14 residues. The CDR3 DNA sequence: TGTGCCTGGAGTGTACCTGGAGGATGGGAGGGAGCTTTCTTT. This encodes CAWSVPGGWEGAFF. Supplemented by reference TRBV30 and TRBJ1-1, the full variable domain reads SQTIHQWPATLVQPVGSPLSLECTVEGTSNPNLYWYRQAAGRGLQLLFYSVGIGQISSEVPQNLSASRPQDRQFILSSKKLLLSDSGFYLCAWSVPGGWEGAFFGQGTRLTVV.

V usage is TRBV6-5 and J usage is TRBJ2-7; maybe TRBD1 (8 bases). CDR1 and CDR2 (germline): MNHEY, SVGAGI. The CDR3 sequence is 16 residues long. V dropped 2 bases and J dropped 1 base, with 15 bases sitting between them. The CDR3 DNA is TGTGCCAGCAGTTACCAACCACAGGGGGGGTCCTACGAGCAGTACTTC. Amino acid sequence: CASSYQPQGGSYEQYF.

CDR3 bases: TGTGCCAGCAGCCCTCAGACCTACGAGCAGTACTTC. This sequence encodes CASSPQTYEQYF. V and J are TRBV7-2 and TRBJ2-7; D is ambiguous. This CDR3 spans 12 amino acids. CDR1 and CDR2 from the germline V gene are SGHTA and FQGNSA. V lost 5 bases and J lost 2, with 7 bases in between.

To note about this clone: A read error may account for a junction end that differs from germline. The gene calls are TRBV4-3 and TRBJ1-1; a weak D match, TRBD1 (5 bases). CDR1 is LGHNA and CDR2 is YSLEER in the germline V gene. This CDR3 region has 14 residues. In DNA, the CDR3 is TGCGCCAGCAGCTTACAAAGGAAGGACACAGAAGCTTTCTTT. Protein sequence: CASSLQRKDTEAFF.

The chain employs TRBV3-1 (or the pseudogene TRBV3-2) and TRBJ1-2; perhaps TRBD1 as D (5 bases). Germline CDR1 reads LGHDT; CDR2 reads YNNKEL (reference sequence). Trimming cost V 3 bases and J 8 bases, with 13 bases left between them. This CDR3 spans 13 amino acids. In DNA, the CDR3 is TGTGCCAGCAGCCACGCAAGGGAGGGGGGCTACACCTTC. It is translated as CASSHAREGGYTF.

The rearrangement links TRBV5-1 to TRBJ1-4, with 9 bases matching TRBD1. With V trimmed by 0 bases and J by 7 bases, 4 bases remained unmatched. Germline values: CDR1 SGHRS, CDR2 YFSETQ. The CDR3 is 15 residues long. In nucleotides, the CDR3 is TGCGCCAGCAGCTTGGGGACAGGGGTTTCTGAAAAACTGTTTTTT. Protein: CASSLGTGVSEKLFF. Complete variable domain (other parts from reference TRBV5-1 and TRBJ1-4): KAGVTQTPRYLIKTRGQQVTLSCSPISGHRSVSWYQQTPGQGLQFLFEYFSETQRNKGNFPGRFSGRQFSNSRSEMNVSTLELGDSALYLCASSLGTGVSEKLFFGSGTQLSVL.

This clone was counted at least ten times. The chain joins TRBV13 to TRBJ1-2; no clear D. The CDR3 length is 14 residues. Germline CDR1 PRHDT, CDR2 FYEKMQ (reference sequence). Trimming took off 6 bases at V and 5 bases at J, with 16 bases between the two ends. The chain's CDR3 is CASSTLEDEYGYTF. CDR3 DNA sequence: TGTGCCAGCAGTACGCTCGAGGATGAGTATGGCTACACCTTC. Filled out from reference TRBV13 and TRBJ1-2, the complete variable domain reads AAGVIQSPRHLIKEKRETATLKCYPIPRHDTVYWYQQGPGQDPQFLISFYEKMQSDKGSIPDRFSAQQFSDYHSELNMSSLELGDSALYFCASSTLEDEYGYTFGSGTRLTVV.

The chain has TRBV27 and TRBJ2-2; 8 positions match TRBD1. This CDR3 is 13 amino acids long. In germline, CDR1 is MNHEY, CDR2 SMNVEV (reference sequence). Losses at the gene ends were 5 bases for V and 9 bases for J; bases not matched to a gene: 5. The CDR3 nucleotides are TGTGCCAGCAGTCCCCGACAGGGGAGGGAGCTGTTTTTT. Amino acid sequence: CASSPRQGRELFF.

The CDR3 DNA is TGTGCCAGCAGCGTATTAGCGGGGGGAAAGGATACGCAGTATTTT. Translating gives CASSVLAGGKDTQYF. The chain couples TRBV9 to TRBJ2-3, with 10 bases lining up with TRBD2. The CDR3 spans 15 residues. Germline V CDR1 and CDR2: SGDLS, YYNGEE. V dropped 1 base and J dropped 6; count of bases not matched to a gene: 5.

CDR3 in DNA: TGTGCCAGCAGTCCCGACAGATTCAGCTCCTACGAGCAGTACTTC. Encoded protein: CASSPDRFSSYEQYF. The genes are TRBV5-4 and TRBJ2-7; D possibly corresponds to TRBD1 (5 bases). V was clipped by 5 bases and J by 0 bases, with 15 bases between them. The CDR3 covers 15 residues. Germline loops: CDR1 SGHNT, CDR2 YYREEE (reference sequence).

The CDR3 here is CASSILAGAPSEQYF. The CDR3 nucleotides are TGTGCCAGCAGCATCTTAGCGGGGGCCCCCTCCGAGCAGTACTTC. This chain connects TRBV7-2 to TRBJ2-7; 9 bases match TRBD2. Germline assignment: CDR1 SGHTA and CDR2 FQGNSA. With 5 bases clipped from V and 6 bases from J, the junction kept 11 bases outside the gene matches. This CDR3 comprises 15 residues. The entire variable domain, with the rest obtained from reference TRBV7-2 and TRBJ2-7, is as follows: GAGVSQSPSNKVTEKGKDVELRCDPISGHTALYWYRQSLGQGLEFLIYFQGNSAPDKSGLPSDRFSAERTGGSVSTLTIQRTQQEDSAVYLCASSILAGAPSEQYFGPGTRLTVT.

The chain couples TRBV21-1 to TRBJ2-7; TRBD2 reflects the table's D call only, with no check against the DNA. TRBV21-1 is labeled a pseudogene. The CDR3 is made up of 14 amino acids. CDR3 protein: CASSKNAPSPGQYF. The DNA of the CDR3 is TGTGCCAGCAGCAAAAATGCTCCGAGCCCCGGGCAGTACTTC.

The CDR3 DNA follows: TGTGCCAGCAGTTACTTGGCTCTTTCCACAGATACGCAGTATTTT. Encoded protein: CASSYLALSTDTQYF. The rearrangement links TRBV6-5 to TRBJ2-3, with D unclear. V was shortened by 1 base and J by 2 bases, with 10 bases between the two germline ends. The CDR3 runs 15 residues. Germline lookup yields CDR1 MNHEY and CDR2 SVGAGI.